This T cell receptor (beta chain) was recorded in a study of T cells after yellow fever vaccination. TCRdb fed the 5' RACE reads into MiXCR, producing one record per CDR3 protein. Of 200,000 to 250,000 distinct CDR3 sequences listed, roughly 3% are singletons. With regard to this clonotype: The antigen remains undetermined.

Between the trimmed V and J ends, which lost 1 base and 3 bases, there was a span of 14 bases. Germline V gene lookup returns CDR1 SGDLS and CDR2 YYNGEE. The CDR3 spans 15 residues. The study, taken as a whole, reports: Overall, a small share of clonotypes was seen in both CD4 and CD8 compartments.

The sequence came from a young man who received the YFV17D yellow fever vaccine. The chain links TRBV9 to TRBJ2-7, with D maybe TRBD1 (6 bases). This material consisted of CD4+ T cells sorted from PBMCs, taken 10 days after the yellow fever booster vaccination. CDR3 protein: CASSVTGRLFYEQYV. CDR3 in DNA: TGTGCCAGCAGCGTAACAGGGCGTCTCTTCTACGAGCAGTACGTC.